These 29 T cell receptor beta chains came from one sample sequenced in a study of cytomegalovirus exposure and HLA in healthy donors. The PCR ran on 60 Vbeta and 13 Jbeta primers. Generated by immunoSEQ multiplex PCR, the TCRdb table keeps only in-frame clones and is missing some. The data contain about 43,000 clones, about 60% of them singletons. Sequencing was performed on PBMCs. Receptors originate from a human donor in good health.

The V gene is TRBV5-6, the J gene TRBJ1-2; 8 bases agree with TRBD1. CDR3 size: 13 residues. The ends lost 4 bases at V and 3 bases at J; junction bases unmatched: 2. Germline V lookup: CDR1 SGHDT, CDR2 YYEEEE. As DNA, the CDR3 is TGTGCCAGCAGCCCGGGACAGGACTATGGCTACACCTTC. This codes for CASSPGQDYGYTF.

This chain connects TRBV5-1 to TRBJ2-6; TRBD2 might be the D (7 bases). Trimming took off 1 base at V and 4 bases at J, with 15 bases between the two ends. Germline CDR1 reads SGHRS; CDR2 reads YFSETQ. The CDR3 loop spans 17 amino acids. For the CDR3, the DNA is TGCGCCAGCAGCTTGTATCTCGGGGGGCCGGGGGCCAACGTCCTGACTTTC. Its protein is CASSLYLGGPGANVLTF.

In its sample, this clone was seen once. V gene TRBV6-5 combines with J gene TRBJ1-2; no definite D call. The CDR3 sequence is 14 residues long. The germline CDR1 and CDR2 sequences are MNHEY and SVGAGI. The V end lost 0 bases, the J end lost 2 bases, and 7 bases lay between the germline ends. The CDR3 DNA follows: TGTGCCAGCAGTTACTCGACTGAGAACTATGGCTACACCTTC. This translates into CASSYSTENYGYTF.

This chain connects TRBV4-2 to TRBJ1-5; TRBD1 matches at 9 bases. From germline, CDR1 is LGHNA and CDR2 YNFKEQ. Trimming at V came to 0 bases and at J to 3 bases, leaving 9 bases not matched to a gene. The length of the CDR3 is 18 residues. The CDR3 sequence: CASSQEVGGQGFNQPQHF. In DNA form, the CDR3 reads TGTGCCAGCAGCCAAGAGGTAGGGGGACAGGGCTTCAATCAGCCCCAGCATTTT.

The chain is built from TRBV2 and TRBJ1-6; 7 bases match TRBD1. Trimming at V came to 4 bases and at J to 5 bases, leaving 5 bases not matched to a gene. CDR1 SNHLY and CDR2 FYNNEI come from the germline V gene. CDR3 length: 15 amino acids. CDR3 in DNA: TGTGCCAGCAGTGCGTCCGGGACAGATAATTCACCCCTCCACTTT. Its translation: CASSASGTDNSPLHF.

This clone was found a few times. This chain links TRBV20-1 with TRBJ2-3; unclear D gene. The CDR3 length is 11 residues. The V end lost 3 bases, the J end lost 8 bases, and 9 bases lay between the germline ends. From germline, CDR1 is DFQATT and CDR2 SNEGSKA (reference sequence). CDR3 region: CSARLKSTQYF. CDR3 bases: TGCAGTGCTAGGTTAAAGAGTACGCAGTATTTT.

In this sample, this clone turned up a few times. The chain has TRBV9 and TRBJ1-2, with a tentative D call TRBD1 (5 bases). CDR1 and CDR2 from the germline V gene are SGDLS and YYNGEE. Trimming shortened V by 0 bases and J by 4 bases, and 13 bases separated the two germline ends. CDR3 length: 15 amino acids. The CDR3 nucleotides read TGTGCCAGCAGCGTAGAAGGCAGGGTAGGCTATGGCTACACCTTC. Translated, it gives CASSVEGRVGYGYTF.

This sequence joins TRBV4-3 and TRBJ2-3, with 8 bases identical to TRBD2. The V gene's germline CDR1 is LGHNA and CDR2 YSLEER. The CDR3 length is 16 residues. After removal of 0 bases from V and 6 bases from J, the junction contained 8 bases not matched to a gene. DNA of the CDR3: TGCGCCAGCAGCCAAGATGGGGGGACTAGTCTGGATACGCAGTATTTT. Translated, it gives CASSQDGGTSLDTQYF.

This clone was counted only a few times. The J gene is TRBJ2-5, the V gene TRBV30; 9 nucleotides align to TRBD1. There are 18 residues in the CDR3. Per the germline V gene, CDR1 is GTSNPN and CDR2 is SVGIG (reference sequence). With V trimmed by 1 base and J by 3 bases, 15 bases remained unmatched. The CDR3 loop reads CAWSGGIEGQGEEETQYF. The DNA for the CDR3 is TGTGCCTGGAGTGGGGGAATAGAGGGACAGGGAGAAGAAGAGACCCAGTACTTC.

The rearrangement links TRBV6-1 to TRBJ1-2; TRBD1 aligns across 9 bases. CDR1 is MNHNS and CDR2 is SASEGT in the germline V gene. V lost 4 bases and J lost 7; bases outside the gene matches: 7. This CDR3 region has 14 residues. CDR3 sequence (DNA): TGTGCCAGCAGTGGGACAGGGGTCTTAGTTGGCTACACCTTC. Encoded protein: CASSGTGVLVGYTF.

The rearrangement uses TRBV6-5 and TRBJ2-7; 10 bases fit TRBD1. Germline CDR1 MNHEY, CDR2 SVGAGI. With 2 bases clipped from V and 4 bases from J, the junction kept 5 bases outside the gene matches. The CDR3 contains 15 residues. The CDR3, as DNA: TGTGCCAGCAGTTACGCGGGACAGGGGTTATACGAGCAGTACTTC. Protein: CASSYAGQGLYEQYF.

CDR3 protein: CASSLKSFFNYGYTF. For the CDR3, the DNA is TGTGCCAGCAGTTTGAAGAGTTTCTTTAACTATGGCTACACCTTC. V and J are TRBV28 and TRBJ1-2; D is unclear. The CDR3 consists of 15 residues. V lost 3 bases to trimming and J lost 1 base, with 12 bases between them. Germline CDR1 and CDR2: MDHEN and SYDVKM.

The rearrangement joins TRBV2 to TRBJ2-3; tentatively, D is TRBD1 (5 bases). Germline assignment: CDR1 SNHLY and CDR2 FYNNEI. V lost 5 bases and J 1 base, leaving 13 bases between the germline ends. This CDR3 region has 15 residues. The CDR3 nucleotides read TGTGCCAGCAGTTACCAGGGATGGGGCACAGATACGCAGTATTTT. Encoded protein: CASSYQGWGTDTQYF.

The CDR3 nucleotides are TGTGCCAGCAGCCCTCCAGCGGCCGGGGCCAACGTCCTGACTTTC. Protein product: CASSPPAAGANVLTF. The V gene is TRBV7-2, the J gene TRBJ2-6, with D possibly matching TRBD2 (5 bases). There are 15 residues in the CDR3. V was pared by 5 bases and J by 4 bases, with 12 bases between. Germline V CDR1 and CDR2: SGHTA, FQGNSA.

This chain connects TRBV6-4 to TRBJ1-2, with 8 nucleotides matching TRBD1. V trimming: 6 bases; J trimming: 4 bases; junction bases outside the gene matches: 7. CDR3 length: 14 residues. Germline assignment: CDR1 MRHNA and CDR2 SNTAGT. CDR3 loop: CASRRSGTGYGYTF. Here the CDR3 DNA reads TGTGCCAGCAGAAGATCAGGGACAGGCTATGGCTACACCTTC.

This clone was observed a few times. This chain joins TRBV10-3 and TRBJ1-2; D is uncertain. CDR3 length: 13 amino acids. V lost 0 bases to trimming and J lost 7 bases, with 9 bases between them. Germline lookup yields CDR1 ENHRY and CDR2 SYGVKD. CDR3 region: CAISESGTVGYTF. The CDR3 DNA reads as TGTGCCATCAGTGAGTCTGGAACAGTTGGCTACACCTTC.

This sequence joins TRBV5-1 and TRBJ2-7; a possible D gene is TRBD2 (5 bases). V was pared by 4 bases and J by 1 base, with 6 bases between. Per germline, CDR1 SGHRS and CDR2 YFSETQ. The CDR3 has 12 residues. CDR3 sequence reads: CASSGESYEQYF. Written as DNA, the CDR3 is TGCGCCAGCAGCGGGGAGTCCTACGAGCAGTACTTC.

This chain links TRBV5-1 with TRBJ1-2; D gene uncertain. The germline CDR1 and CDR2 sequences are SGHRS and YFSETQ. With 7 bases removed from V and 2 bases from J, the gap between germline ends came to 6 bases. CDR3 length equals 11 residues. The CDR3 here is CASGDNYGYTF. The CDR3 DNA sequence: TGCGCCAGCGGAGACAACTATGGCTACACCTTC. Complete variable domain (other parts from reference TRBV5-1 and TRBJ1-2): KAGVTQTPRYLIKTRGQQVTLSCSPISGHRSVSWYQQTPGQGLQFLFEYFSETQRNKGNFPGRFSGRQFSNSRSEMNVSTLELGDSALYLCASGDNYGYTFGSGTRLTVV.

This sequence joins TRBV2 and TRBJ2-1; the match to TRBD2 covers 9 bases. CDR1 and CDR2 (germline): SNHLY, FYNNEI. This CDR3 is 15 amino acids long. Trimming cost V 4 bases and J 1 base; bases outside gene matches: 2. The CDR3 nucleotides read TGTGCCAGCAGTGCTCTAGCGGGGTCCTACAATGAGCAGTTCTTC. This codes for CASSALAGSYNEQFF.

The rearrangement joins TRBV7-2 to TRBJ1-4, with D tentatively TRBD1 (5 bases). The CDR3 has 14 residues. V gave up 5 bases and J gave up 5 bases, with 12 bases separating them. The germline CDR1 and CDR2 sequences are SGHTA and FQGNSA. CDR3 in amino acids: CASSRGTGNEKLFF. CDR3 nucleotides: TGTGCCAGCAGCCGCGGGACGGGGAATGAAAAACTGTTTTTT. The full variable domain, completed using reference TRBV7-2 and TRBJ1-4, is GAGVSQSPSNKVTEKGKDVELRCDPISGHTALYWYRQSLGQGLEFLIYFQGNSAPDKSGLPSDRFSAERTGGSVSTLTIQRTQQEDSAVYLCASSRGTGNEKLFFGSGTQLSVL.

This chain joins TRBV10-3 and TRBJ1-2; 9 nucleotides match TRBD1. The CDR3 is 15 residues long. Germline V lookup: CDR1 ENHRY, CDR2 SYGVKD. V lost 6 bases, J lost 3 bases, and 8 bases stayed unmatched. In DNA, the CDR3 is TGTGCCATCAGAGAGCAACAGGGGGCTCACTATGGCTACACCTTC. Its translation is CAIREQQGAHYGYTF.

V gene TRBV6-1 combines with J gene TRBJ1-4; D is perhaps TRBD1 (6 bases). The CDR3 length is 15 residues. Trimming removed 2 bases at V and 4 bases at J, with 11 bases between. Germline V lookup: CDR1 MNHNS, CDR2 SASEGT. This chain's CDR3 is CASSEIGGVNEKLFF. In DNA form, the CDR3 reads TGTGCCAGCAGTGAAATTGGGGGCGTTAATGAAAAACTGTTTTTT.

In its sample, this clone was seen a few times. The chain carries TRBV29-1 and TRBJ1-4, with D tentatively TRBD1 (6 bases). V lost 7 bases to trimming and J lost 0 bases, with 12 bases between them. The CDR3 is 14 amino acids. CDR1 SQVTM and CDR2 ANQGSEA come from the germline V gene. The CDR3 reads CSGGPEATNEKLFF. The CDR3 coding sequence is TGCAGCGGGGGGCCGGAAGCAACTAATGAAAAACTGTTTTTT.

The chain couples TRBV9 to TRBJ1-1; no definite D call. CDR1 SGDLS and CDR2 YYNGEE come from the germline V gene. Trimming removed 0 bases at V and 4 bases at J, with 13 bases between. This CDR3 comprises 15 residues. The CDR3 is CASSVDWVAGTEAFF. The DNA for the CDR3 is TGTGCCAGCAGCGTAGATTGGGTGGCGGGCACTGAAGCTTTCTTT.

This clone was seen just once. V and J are TRBV18 and TRBJ1-3; no reliable D call. There are 15 residues in the CDR3. CDR1 is KGHSH, CDR2 LQKENI, per germline. V lost 0 bases to trimming and J lost 0 bases, with 6 bases between them. CDR3 sequence (DNA): TGTGCCAGCTCACCACCCAGTTCCTCTGGAAACACCATATATTTT. Translating gives CASSPPSSSGNTIYF.

V usage is TRBV4-2 and J usage is TRBJ1-1; the match to TRBD1 covers 8 bases. The CDR3 is made up of 16 amino acids. Germline CDR1 and CDR2: LGHNA and YNFKEQ. With V trimmed by 2 bases and J by 5 bases, 10 bases remained unmatched. The CDR3 bases are TGTGCCAGCAGCCAACGTCCCAGGACAGGGTATACTGAAGCTTTCTTT. Protein sequence: CASSQRPRTGYTEAFF.

The chain employs TRBV5-1 and TRBJ2-7; 8 bases agree with TRBD1. The CDR3 contains 15 residues. Germline V CDR1 and CDR2: SGHRS, YFSETQ. The V gene end was trimmed by 4 bases and the J gene end by 0 bases; junction bases not matched to a gene: 6. CDR3 amino acids: CASSLGTGISYEQYF. The CDR3 nucleotides are TGCGCCAGCAGCCTCGGGACAGGAATCTCCTACGAGCAGTACTTC.

The gene calls are TRBV28 and TRBJ2-7; tentative D call: TRBD2 (6 bases). CDR3 length equals 14 residues. Germline V gene sequence: CDR1 MDHEN, CDR2 SYDVKM. V lost 3 bases to trimming and J lost 3 bases, with 12 bases between them. The CDR3 DNA sequence: TGTGCCAGCAGTTTGGTAGGGAGGTACTACGAGCAGTACTTC. It is translated as CASSLVGRYYEQYF.

This chain uses TRBV27 with TRBJ2-5, with 7 bases that match TRBD1. V shed 8 bases and J 1 base; nucleotides not matched to a gene: 7. Germline CDR1 and CDR2: MNHEY and SMNVEV (reference sequence). The CDR3 covers 14 residues. Here the CDR3 DNA reads TGTGCCAGCGGATTCGCAGGGGGCCAAGAGACCCAGTACTTC. Translation gives CASGFAGGQETQYF.